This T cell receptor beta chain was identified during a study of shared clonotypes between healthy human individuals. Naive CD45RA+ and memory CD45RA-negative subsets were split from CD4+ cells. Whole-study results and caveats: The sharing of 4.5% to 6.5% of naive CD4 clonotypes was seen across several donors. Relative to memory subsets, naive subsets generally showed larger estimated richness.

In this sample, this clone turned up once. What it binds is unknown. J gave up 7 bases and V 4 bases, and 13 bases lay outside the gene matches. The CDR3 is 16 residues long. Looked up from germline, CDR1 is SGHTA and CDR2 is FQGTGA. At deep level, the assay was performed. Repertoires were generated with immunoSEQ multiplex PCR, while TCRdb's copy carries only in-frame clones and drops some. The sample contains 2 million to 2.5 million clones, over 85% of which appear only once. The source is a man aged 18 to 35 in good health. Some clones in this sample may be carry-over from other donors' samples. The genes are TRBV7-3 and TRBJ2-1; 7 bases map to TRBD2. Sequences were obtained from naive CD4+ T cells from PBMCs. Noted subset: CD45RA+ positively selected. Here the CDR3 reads CASSSLGAGVGNEQFF. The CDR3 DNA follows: TGTGCCAGCAGCTCCTTAGGGGCGGGAGTGGGGAATGAGCAGTTCTTC.